This is a list of T cell receptor beta chains from one sample in a study of Graves' ophthalmopathy and Graves' hyperthyroidism. MiXCR, applied by TCRdb to the multiplex PCR reads, yields one record per CDR3 protein. The sample carries hundreds of thousands of distinct CDR3 sequences, roughly 20% recorded once. Sequencing was carried out using peripheral blood. The receptors come from a woman aged 18 to 35 with stable Graves' hyperthyroidism. Some clones in this sample may be carry-over from other donors' samples. Both conserved end residues are part of each CDR3. Fields, in order: J gene, V gene, D gene, clone size, CDR3 protein, CDR3 DNA. The D gene is left open where the match is weak. Clone sizes are given selectively: once, few, many, or a class where the clone is expanded.

J gene: TRBJ2-5; V gene: TRBV7-2; D gene: NA; clone size: few; CDR3 protein: CASNWGGQETQYF; CDR3 DNA: TGTGCCAGCAACTGGGGCGGCCAAGAGACCCAGTACTTC
J gene: TRBJ1-2; V gene: TRBV29-1; D gene: TRBD1; clone size: many; CDR3 protein: CSVEDRRTGDNYGYTF; CDR3 DNA: TGCAGCGTTGAAGATCGCCGAACAGGGGATAACTATGGCTACACCTTC
J gene: TRBJ2-5; V gene: TRBV9; D gene: TRBD2; clone size: many; CDR3 protein: CASGRLAGGTPETQYF; CDR3 DNA: TGTGCCAGCGGGAGGCTAGCGGGAGGAACTCCAGAGACCCAGTACTTC
J gene: TRBJ2-2; V gene: TRBV5-1; D gene: TRBD2; clone size: many; CDR3 protein: CASSSGLAGTGELFF; CDR3 DNA: TGCGCCAGCAGCTCGGGACTAGCGGGCACCGGGGAGCTGTTTTTT
J gene: TRBJ2-7; V gene: TRBV4-2; D gene: NA; clone size: NA; CDR3 protein: CASSQEQTLYEQYF; CDR3 DNA: TGTGCCAGCAGCCAAGAACAGACTCTCTACGAGCAGTACTTC
J gene: TRBJ1-1; V gene: TRBV5-1; D gene: TRBD1; clone size: many; CDR3 protein: CASSLGDRVTEAFF; CDR3 DNA: TGCGCCAGCAGCTTGGGCGACAGGGTCACTGAAGCTTTCTTT
J gene: TRBJ2-2; V gene: TRBV20-1; D gene: NA; clone size: NA; CDR3 protein: CSARSQSGELLF; CDR3 DNA: TGCAGTGCTAGATCACAATCCGGGGAGCTGTTGTTT
J gene: TRBJ1-1; V gene: TRBV19; D gene: NA; clone size: many; CDR3 protein: CASSITIAAGAFLNTEAFF; CDR3 DNA: TGTGCCAGTAGTATCACTATTGCGGCAGGGGCGTTCCTGAACACTGAAGCTTTCTTT
J gene: TRBJ1-2; V gene: TRBV20-1; D gene: TRBD1; clone size: NA; CDR3 protein: CRALGTGVGGYTF; CDR3 DNA: TGCAGGGCGTTAGGGACAGGGGTCGGAGGCTACACCTTC
J gene: TRBJ2-7; V gene: TRBV9; D gene: NA; clone size: NA; CDR3 protein: CASSVRDTSPYEQYF; CDR3 DNA: TGTGCCAGCAGCGTCCGGGACACCAGCCCCTACGAGCAGTACTTC
J gene: TRBJ2-5; V gene: TRBV6-5; D gene: TRBD2; clone size: NA; CDR3 protein: CASSWLAGGPQETKYF; CDR3 DNA: TGTGCCAGCAGTTGGCTAGCGGGGGGGCCCCAAGAGACCAAGTACTTC
J gene: TRBJ1-5; V gene: TRBV24-1; D gene: NA; clone size: NA; CDR3 protein: CAPNNQPQHF; CDR3 DNA: TGTGCCCCTAACAATCAGCCCCAGCATTTT
J gene: TRBJ1-2; V gene: TRBV12-3/TRBV12-4; D gene: NA; clone size: many; CDR3 protein: CASSPDRYGYTF; CDR3 DNA: TGTGCCAGCAGCCCCGACAGGTATGGCTACACCTTC
J gene: TRBJ1-5; V gene: TRBV2; D gene: NA; clone size: NA; CDR3 protein: CASRGGWGGNQPQHF; CDR3 DNA: TGTGCCAGCAGAGGAGGTTGGGGTGGCAATCAGCCCCAGCATTTT
J gene: TRBJ2-7; V gene: TRBV10-3; D gene: NA; clone size: medium-sized; CDR3 protein: CAINPTDRGYEQYF; CDR3 DNA: TGTGCCATCAACCCCACGGACCGAGGATACGAGCAGTACTTC
J gene: TRBJ1-5; V gene: TRBV6-2/TRBV6-3; D gene: NA; clone size: NA; CDR3 protein: CASSYSPRLNQPQHF; CDR3 DNA: TGTGCCAGCAGTTACTCCCCCAGGCTCAATCAGCCCCAGCATTTT
J gene: TRBJ2-7; V gene: TRBV27; D gene: NA; clone size: NA; CDR3 protein: CASSLLGTLDEQYF; CDR3 DNA: TGTGCCAGCAGCCTTCTTGGAACATTGGACGAGCAGTACTTC